This record concerns one T cell receptor (beta chain) sequence. In the original workflow: The authors estimated nucleated cell counts from reference gene primer amplification. Data came from immunoSEQ multiplex PCR; TCRdb stores just in-frame clones and leaves some out. V, J and clone size reflect that table, while D and trimming were determined from the DNA. The sample consists of about 190,000 clones, 70% to 90% of them appearing once. This sample was taken from a study of blood T cell repertoires in COVID-19. Study-level information: The origin of the acute and convalescent COVID-19 samples was the United States, Italy and Spain. PBMCs, B-cell-depleted T cells, or T cells provided the cDNA or gDNA that made up the material.

The sequenced sample consisted of peripheral blood. This clonotype was sampled from a man aged 25-45 years with acute or convalescent COVID-19.

In DNA form, the CDR3 reads TGTGCCAGCAGCTTAGGCCCCGGGAGATGGGAACTTGAAGCTTTCTTT. This encodes CASSLGPGRWELEAFF. The V and J genes are TRBV7-2 and TRBJ1-1; no definite D call. From germline, CDR1 is SGHTA and CDR2 FQGNSA. V dropped 1 base and J dropped 7 bases, with 19 bases sitting between them. The CDR3 is 16 residues long.